This T cell receptor beta chain is drawn from a study of T cell repertoires in cytomegalovirus infection. Overall study: Public TCR beta signature analysis indicated the presence of both CMV infection and matching HLA type.

General study findings and limits: People with CMV and the relevant HLA were identified by cumulative public TCR beta family frequency.

This clonotype was counted many times. Antigen unknown. TCRdb analysed the reads with MiXCR anew, one entry per CDR3 protein. This sample has 100,000 to 150,000 distinct CDR3 sequences, with roughly 32% found just once. This CDR3 spans 16 amino acids. The germline CDR1 and CDR2 sequences are SNHLY and FYNNEI. Trimming stripped 6 bases from V and 2 bases from J, with 20 bases between. The chain is built from TRBV2 and TRBJ2-7, with D perhaps matching TRBD1 (6 bases). The specimen comprised CD8+ T cells from cultured PBMCs, sampled from culture after CMV antigen stimulation. The sequence came from a human donor in good health (CMV status not recorded). Some clones in this sample may be carry-over from other donors' samples. This CDR3 is CASRDWTDRSAYEQYF. As DNA, the CDR3 is TGTGCCAGCAGAGATTGGACGGACAGATCAGCCTACGAGCAGTACTTC.